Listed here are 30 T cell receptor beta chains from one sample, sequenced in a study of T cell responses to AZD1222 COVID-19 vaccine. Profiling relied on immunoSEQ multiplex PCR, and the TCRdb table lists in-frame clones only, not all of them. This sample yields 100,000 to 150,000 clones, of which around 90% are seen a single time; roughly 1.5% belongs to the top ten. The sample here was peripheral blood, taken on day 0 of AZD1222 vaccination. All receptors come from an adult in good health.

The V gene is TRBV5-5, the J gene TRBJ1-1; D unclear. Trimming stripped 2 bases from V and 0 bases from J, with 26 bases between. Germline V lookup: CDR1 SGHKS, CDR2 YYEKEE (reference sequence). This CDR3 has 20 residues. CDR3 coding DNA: TGTGCCAGCAGCTTCATTTTTGGGCCGGGTAGGCAGCTCATGAACACTGAAGCTTTCTTT. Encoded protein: CASSFIFGPGRQLMNTEAFF.

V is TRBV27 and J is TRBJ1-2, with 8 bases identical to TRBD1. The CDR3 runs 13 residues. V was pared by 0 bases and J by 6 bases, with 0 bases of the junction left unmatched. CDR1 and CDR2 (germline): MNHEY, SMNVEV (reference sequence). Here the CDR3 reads CASSLSTGDGYTF. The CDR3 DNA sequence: TGTGCCAGCAGTTTATCGACAGGGGATGGCTACACCTTC.

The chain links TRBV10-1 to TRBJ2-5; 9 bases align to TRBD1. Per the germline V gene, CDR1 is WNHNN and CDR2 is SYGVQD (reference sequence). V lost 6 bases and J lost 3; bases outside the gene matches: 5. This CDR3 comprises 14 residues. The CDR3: CASSITGGEETQYF. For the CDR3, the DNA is TGCGCCAGCAGCATAACAGGGGGCGAAGAGACCCAGTACTTC.

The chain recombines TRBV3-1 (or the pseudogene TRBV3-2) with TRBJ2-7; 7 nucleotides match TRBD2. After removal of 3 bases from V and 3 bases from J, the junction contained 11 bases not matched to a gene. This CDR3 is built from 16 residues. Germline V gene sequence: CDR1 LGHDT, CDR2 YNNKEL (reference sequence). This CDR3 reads CASSQGTGDYHYEQYF. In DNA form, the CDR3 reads TGTGCCAGCAGCCAGGGAACGGGGGACTACCACTACGAGCAGTACTTC.

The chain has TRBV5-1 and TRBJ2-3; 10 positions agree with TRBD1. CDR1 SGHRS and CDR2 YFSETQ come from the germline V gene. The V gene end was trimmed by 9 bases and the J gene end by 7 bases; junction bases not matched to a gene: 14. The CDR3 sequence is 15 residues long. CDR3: CATRIGQGEQNTQYF. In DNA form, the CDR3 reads TGCGCCACGAGGATCGGACAGGGGGAACAAAATACGCAGTATTTT.

CDR3 DNA sequence: TGTGCCAGCAGTTTATTTTCAGGGGTTAATCAGCCCCAGCATTTT. This sequence encodes CASSLFSGVNQPQHF. V usage is TRBV28 and J usage is TRBJ1-5, with TRBD1 as a possible D gene (6 bases). This CDR3 has 15 residues. In germline, CDR1 is MDHEN, CDR2 SYDVKM. The V gene lost 1 base and the J gene lost 4 bases, with 11 bases spanning the gap.

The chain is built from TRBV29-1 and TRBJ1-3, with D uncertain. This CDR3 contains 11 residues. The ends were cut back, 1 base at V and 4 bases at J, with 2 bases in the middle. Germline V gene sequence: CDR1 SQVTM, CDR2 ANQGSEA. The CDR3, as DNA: TGCAGCGTTGAAGGGGGAAACACCATATATTTT. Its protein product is CSVEGGNTIYF.

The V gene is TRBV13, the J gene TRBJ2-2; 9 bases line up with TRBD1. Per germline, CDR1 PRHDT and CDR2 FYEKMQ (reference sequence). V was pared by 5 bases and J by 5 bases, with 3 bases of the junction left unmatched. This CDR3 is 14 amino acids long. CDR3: CASSRGQGTGELFF. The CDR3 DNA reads TGTGCCAGCAGCAGAGGACAGGGGACCGGGGAGCTGTTTTTT.

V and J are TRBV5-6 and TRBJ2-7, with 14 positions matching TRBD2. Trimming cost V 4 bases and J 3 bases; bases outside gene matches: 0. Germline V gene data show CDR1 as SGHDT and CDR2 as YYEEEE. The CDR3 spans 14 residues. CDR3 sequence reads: CASSGLAGGYEQYF. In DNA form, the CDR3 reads TGTGCCAGCAGCGGACTAGCGGGAGGCTACGAGCAGTACTTC.

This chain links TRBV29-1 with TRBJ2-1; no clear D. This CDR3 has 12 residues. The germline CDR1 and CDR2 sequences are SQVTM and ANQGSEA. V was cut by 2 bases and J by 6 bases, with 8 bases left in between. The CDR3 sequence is CSVELGSNEQFF. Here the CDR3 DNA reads TGCAGCGTTGAATTAGGGTCCAATGAGCAGTTCTTC.

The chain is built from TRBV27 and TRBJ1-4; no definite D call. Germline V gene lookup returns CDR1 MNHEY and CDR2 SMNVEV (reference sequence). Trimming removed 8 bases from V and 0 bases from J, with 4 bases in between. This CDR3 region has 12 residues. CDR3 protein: CASGPTNEKLFF. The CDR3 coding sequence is TGTGCCAGCGGCCCAACTAATGAAAAACTGTTTTTT.

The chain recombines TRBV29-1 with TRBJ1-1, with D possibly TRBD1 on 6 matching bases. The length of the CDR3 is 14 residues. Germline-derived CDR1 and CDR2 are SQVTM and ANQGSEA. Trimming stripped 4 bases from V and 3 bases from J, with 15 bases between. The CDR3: CSVVGGDGYTEAFF. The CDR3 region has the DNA TGCAGCGTTGTTGGGGGCGATGGGTACACTGAAGCTTTCTTT.

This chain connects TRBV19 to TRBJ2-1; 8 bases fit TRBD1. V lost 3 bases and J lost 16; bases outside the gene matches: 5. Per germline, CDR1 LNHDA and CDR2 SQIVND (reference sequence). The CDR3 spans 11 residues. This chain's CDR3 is CASSIRDRQFF. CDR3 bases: TGTGCCAGTAGTATCCGGGACAGGCAATTCTTC.

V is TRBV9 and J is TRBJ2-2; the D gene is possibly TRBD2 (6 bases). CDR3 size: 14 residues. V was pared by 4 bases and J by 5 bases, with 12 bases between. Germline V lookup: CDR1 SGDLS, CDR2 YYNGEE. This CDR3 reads CASSPRLVTGELFF. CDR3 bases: TGTGCCAGCAGCCCCCGACTAGTAACCGGGGAGCTGTTTTTT.

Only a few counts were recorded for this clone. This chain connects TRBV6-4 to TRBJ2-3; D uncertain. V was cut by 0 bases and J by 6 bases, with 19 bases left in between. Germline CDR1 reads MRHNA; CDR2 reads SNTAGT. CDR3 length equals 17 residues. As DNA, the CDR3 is TGTGCCAGCAGTGACTCTCCGGGCACCCTCGGCGAGGATACGCAGTATTTT. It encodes CASSDSPGTLGEDTQYF.

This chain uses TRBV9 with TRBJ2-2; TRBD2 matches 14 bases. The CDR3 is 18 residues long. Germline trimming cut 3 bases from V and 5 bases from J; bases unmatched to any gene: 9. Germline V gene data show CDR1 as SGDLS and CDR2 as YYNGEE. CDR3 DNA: TGTGCCAGCAGCGCGTGGACTAGCGGGAGGTATAGTACCGGGGAGCTGTTTTTT. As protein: CASSAWTSGRYSTGELFF.

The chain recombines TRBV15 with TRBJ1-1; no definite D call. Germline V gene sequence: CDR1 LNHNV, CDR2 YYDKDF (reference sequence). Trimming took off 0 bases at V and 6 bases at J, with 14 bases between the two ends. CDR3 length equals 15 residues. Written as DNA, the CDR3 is TGTGCCACCAGCAGAGATTCCCTCCGGGCAGCTGAAGCTTTCTTT. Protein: CATSRDSLRAAEAFF.

CDR3 loop: CASRETGGRGYTF. CDR3 DNA: TGTGCCAGCAGGGAAACAGGGGGCAGAGGCTACACCTTC. The chain joins TRBV2 to TRBJ1-2; 9 bases fit TRBD1. V lost 6 bases, J lost 8 bases, and 7 bases stayed unmatched. The CDR3 runs to 13 residues. The germline gives CDR1 SNHLY, CDR2 FYNNEI.

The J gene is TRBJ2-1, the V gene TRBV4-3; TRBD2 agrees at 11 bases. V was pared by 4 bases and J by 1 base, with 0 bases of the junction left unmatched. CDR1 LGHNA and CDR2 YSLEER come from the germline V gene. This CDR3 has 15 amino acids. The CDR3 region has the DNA TGCGCCAGCAGCCGGACTAGCGGGTCCTACAATGAGCAGTTCTTC. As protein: CASSRTSGSYNEQFF.

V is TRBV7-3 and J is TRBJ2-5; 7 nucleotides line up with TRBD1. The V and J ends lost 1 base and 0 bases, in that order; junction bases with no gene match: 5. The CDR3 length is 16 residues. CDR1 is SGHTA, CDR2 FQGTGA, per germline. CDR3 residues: CASSLKTGQNQETQYF. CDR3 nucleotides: TGTGCCAGCAGCTTAAAAACGGGACAGAACCAAGAGACCCAGTACTTC.

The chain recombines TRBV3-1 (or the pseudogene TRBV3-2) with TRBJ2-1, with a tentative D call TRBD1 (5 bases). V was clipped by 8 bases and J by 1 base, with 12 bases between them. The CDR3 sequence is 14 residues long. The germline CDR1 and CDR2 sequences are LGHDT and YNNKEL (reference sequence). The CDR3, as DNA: TGTGCCAGCCTTCATACAGGATCCTACAATGAGCAGTTCTTC. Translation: CASLHTGSYNEQFF.

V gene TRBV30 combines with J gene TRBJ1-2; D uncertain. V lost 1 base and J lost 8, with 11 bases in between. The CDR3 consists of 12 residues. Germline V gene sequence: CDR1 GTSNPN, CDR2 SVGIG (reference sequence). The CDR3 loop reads CAWSALGTGYTF. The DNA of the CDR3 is TGTGCCTGGAGTGCCTTAGGTACCGGCTACACCTTC.

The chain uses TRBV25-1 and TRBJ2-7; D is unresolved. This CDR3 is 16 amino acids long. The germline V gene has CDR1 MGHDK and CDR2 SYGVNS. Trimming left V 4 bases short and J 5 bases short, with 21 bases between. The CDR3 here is CASSVHGSPAADEQYF. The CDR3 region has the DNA TGTGCCAGCAGTGTCCACGGGTCCCCCGCGGCGGACGAGCAGTACTTC.

CDR3 protein: CASSLATGRYSNQPQHF. In DNA form, the CDR3 reads TGTGCCAGCAGTTTAGCGACAGGACGATATAGCAATCAGCCCCAGCATTTT. The chain employs TRBV6-2 or TRBV6-3 and TRBJ1-5; the D gene is possibly TRBD1 (6 bases). V lost 4 bases and J 0 bases, leaving 16 bases between the germline ends. CDR1 MNHEY and CDR2 SVGEGT come from the germline V gene. There are 17 residues in the CDR3.

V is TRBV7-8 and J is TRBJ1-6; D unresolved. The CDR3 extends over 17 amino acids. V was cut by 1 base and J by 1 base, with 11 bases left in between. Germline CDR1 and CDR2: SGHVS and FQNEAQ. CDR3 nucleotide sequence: TGTGCCAGCAGCTTAGGGTCTTCGGGGTCCTATAATTCACCCCTCCACTTT. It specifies CASSLGSSGSYNSPLHF.

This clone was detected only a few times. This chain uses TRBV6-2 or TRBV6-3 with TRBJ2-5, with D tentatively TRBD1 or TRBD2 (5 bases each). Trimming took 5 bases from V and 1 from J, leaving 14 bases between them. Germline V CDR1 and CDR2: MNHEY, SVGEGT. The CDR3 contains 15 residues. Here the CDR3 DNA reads TGTGCCAGCAGTCGACCACCTGGGGGCCAAGAGACCCAGTACTTC. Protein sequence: CASSRPPGGQETQYF.

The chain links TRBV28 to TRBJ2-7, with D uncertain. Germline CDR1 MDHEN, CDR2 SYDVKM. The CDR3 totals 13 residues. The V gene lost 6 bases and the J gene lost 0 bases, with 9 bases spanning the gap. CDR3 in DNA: TGTGCCAGCAGAACTACCAGCTCCTACGAGCAGTACTTC. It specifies CASRTTSSYEQYF. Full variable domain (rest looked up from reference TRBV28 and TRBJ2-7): DVKVTQSSRYLVKRTGEKVFLECVQDMDHENMFWYRQDPGLGLRLIYFSYDVKMKEKGDIPEGYSVSREKKERFSLILESASTNQTSMYLCASRTTSSYEQYFGPGTRLTVT.

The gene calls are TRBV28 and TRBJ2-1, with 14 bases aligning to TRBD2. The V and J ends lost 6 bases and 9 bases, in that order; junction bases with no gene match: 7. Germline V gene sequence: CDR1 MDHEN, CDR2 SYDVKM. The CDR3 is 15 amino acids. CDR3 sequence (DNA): TGTGCCAGCAGGATCGGACTAGCGGGGGGCGCTGAGCAGTTCTTC. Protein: CASRIGLAGGAEQFF. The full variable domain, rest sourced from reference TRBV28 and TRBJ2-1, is DVKVTQSSRYLVKRTGEKVFLECVQDMDHENMFWYRQDPGLGLRLIYFSYDVKMKEKGDIPEGYSVSREKKERFSLILESASTNQTSMYLCASRIGLAGGAEQFFGPGTRLTVL.

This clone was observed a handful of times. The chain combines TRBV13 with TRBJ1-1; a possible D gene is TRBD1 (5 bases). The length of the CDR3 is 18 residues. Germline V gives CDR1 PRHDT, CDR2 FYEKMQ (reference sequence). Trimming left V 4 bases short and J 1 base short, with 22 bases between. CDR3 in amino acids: CASSWGMAGTLRNTEAFF. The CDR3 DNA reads TGTGCCAGCAGCTGGGGGATGGCAGGGACGTTGAGGAACACTGAAGCTTTCTTT.

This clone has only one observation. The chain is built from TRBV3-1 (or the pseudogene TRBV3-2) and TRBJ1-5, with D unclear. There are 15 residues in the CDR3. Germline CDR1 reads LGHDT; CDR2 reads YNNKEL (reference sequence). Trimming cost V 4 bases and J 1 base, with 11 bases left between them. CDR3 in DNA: TGTGCCAGCAGCCCGGGAAGGGAAAGCAATCAGCCCCAGCATTTT. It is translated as CASSPGRESNQPQHF.